This TCR beta chain originates from a study of cytomegalovirus exposure and HLA in healthy donors. Study-wide results and limits: In all likelihood, a cluster of highly shared sequence variants was a sequencing artifact. As a later analysis revealed, most CMV-associated TCR beta chains appeared HLA-restricted.

Regarding this clone: Its target is unknown.

The primer mix had 60 Vbeta and 13 Jbeta primers. Profiled with immunoSEQ multiplex PCR; TCRdb holds only in-frame clones, not every one. The sample has some 80,000 clones, around 60% seen once; the top ten hold roughly 4.5%. Germline-derived CDR1 and CDR2 are MGHRA and YSYEKL. After removal of 8 bases from V and 7 bases from J, the junction contained 4 bases not matched to a gene. The CDR3 consists of 11 residues. The chain combines TRBV4-1 with TRBJ1-2; 7 bases map to TRBD1. The receptor was derived from a male donor in good health and CMV-seropositive. Sequencing used PBMCs. The CDR3 loop reads CASAGGSGYTF. As DNA, the CDR3 is TGCGCCAGCGCAGGGGGGTCTGGCTACACCTTC.